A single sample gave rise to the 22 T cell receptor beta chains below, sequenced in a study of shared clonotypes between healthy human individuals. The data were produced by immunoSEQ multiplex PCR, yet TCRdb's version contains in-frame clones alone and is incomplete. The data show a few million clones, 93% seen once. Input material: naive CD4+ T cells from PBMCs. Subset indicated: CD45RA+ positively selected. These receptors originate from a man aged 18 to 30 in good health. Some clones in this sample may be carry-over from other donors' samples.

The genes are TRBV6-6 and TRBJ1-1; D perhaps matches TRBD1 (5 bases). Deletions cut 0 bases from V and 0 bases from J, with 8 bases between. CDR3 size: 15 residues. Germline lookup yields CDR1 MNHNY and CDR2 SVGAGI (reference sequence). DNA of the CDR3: TGTGCCAGCAGTTACTCCCAGGGCTTGAACACTGAAGCTTTCTTT. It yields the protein CASSYSQGLNTEAFF.

This CDR3 reads CAWGADEQYF. CDR3 in DNA: TGTGCCTGGGGGGCAGACGAGCAGTACTTC. The chain carries TRBV30 and TRBJ2-7; the D gene is possibly TRBD1 (5 bases). Germline V gene data show CDR1 as GTSNPN and CDR2 as SVGIG (reference sequence). V lost 5 bases and J 5 bases, leaving 7 bases between the germline ends. This CDR3 comprises 10 residues.

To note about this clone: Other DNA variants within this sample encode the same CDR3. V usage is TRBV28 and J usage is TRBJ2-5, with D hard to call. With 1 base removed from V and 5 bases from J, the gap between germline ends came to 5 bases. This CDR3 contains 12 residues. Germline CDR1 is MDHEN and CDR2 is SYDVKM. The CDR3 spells CASSLSGETQYF. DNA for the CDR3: TGTGCCAGCAGTTTATCTGGGGAGACCCAGTACTTC.

The CDR3 nucleotides read TGTGCCAGCAGTCGTCAACAGGCCCCACGGGGTGAGCAGTTCTTC. Protein product: CASSRQQAPRGEQFF. The chain joins TRBV6-5 to TRBJ2-1; D could derive from TRBD1 or TRBD2 (5 bases each). CDR1 is MNHEY and CDR2 is SVGAGI in the germline V gene. Trimming shortened V by 5 bases and J by 9 bases, and 20 bases separated the two germline ends. The CDR3 extends over 15 amino acids.

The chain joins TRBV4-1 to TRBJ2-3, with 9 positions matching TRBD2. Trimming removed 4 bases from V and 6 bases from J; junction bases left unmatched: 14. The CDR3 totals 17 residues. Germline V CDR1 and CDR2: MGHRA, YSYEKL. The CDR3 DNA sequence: TGCGCCAGCAGCCGAACCGGGACTAGCAACGGGGTGGATACGCAGTATTTT. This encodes CASSRTGTSNGVDTQYF.

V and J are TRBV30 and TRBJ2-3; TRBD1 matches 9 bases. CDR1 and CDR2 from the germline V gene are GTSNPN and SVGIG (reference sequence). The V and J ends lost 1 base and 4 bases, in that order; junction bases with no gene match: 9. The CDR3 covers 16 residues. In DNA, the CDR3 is TGTGCCTGGAGTGCCCCCGGGACAGGGTGGGCAGATACGCAGTATTTT. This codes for CAWSAPGTGWADTQYF.

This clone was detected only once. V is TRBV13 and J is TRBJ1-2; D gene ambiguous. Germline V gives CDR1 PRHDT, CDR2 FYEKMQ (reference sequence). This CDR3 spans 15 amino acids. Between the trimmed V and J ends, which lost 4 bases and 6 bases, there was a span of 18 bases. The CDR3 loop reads CASSSSWGPLDGYTF. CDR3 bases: TGTGCCAGCAGCTCTTCTTGGGGTCCACTCGATGGCTACACCTTC.

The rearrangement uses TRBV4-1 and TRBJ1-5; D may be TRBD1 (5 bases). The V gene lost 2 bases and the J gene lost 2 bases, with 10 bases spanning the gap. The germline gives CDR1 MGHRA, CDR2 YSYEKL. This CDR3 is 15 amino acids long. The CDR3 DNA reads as TGCGCCAGCAGCCAACCTTCCAGGGGCAATCAGCCCCAGCATTTT. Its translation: CASSQPSRGNQPQHF.

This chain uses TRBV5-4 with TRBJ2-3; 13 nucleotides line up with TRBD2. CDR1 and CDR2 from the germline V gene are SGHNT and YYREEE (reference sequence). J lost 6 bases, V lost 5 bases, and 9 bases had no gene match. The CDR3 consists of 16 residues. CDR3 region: CASRFRTSGGEDTQYF. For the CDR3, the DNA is TGTGCCAGCAGGTTTCGTACTAGCGGGGGGGAGGATACGCAGTATTTT.

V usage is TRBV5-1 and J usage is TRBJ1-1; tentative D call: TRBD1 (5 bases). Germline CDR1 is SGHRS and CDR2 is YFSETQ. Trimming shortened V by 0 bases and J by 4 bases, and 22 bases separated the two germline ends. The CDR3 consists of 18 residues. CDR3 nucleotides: TGCGCCAGCAGCTTGGGCTGGTTGACAAGGGGAATAGGCACTGAAGCTTTCTTT. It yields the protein CASSLGWLTRGIGTEAFF.

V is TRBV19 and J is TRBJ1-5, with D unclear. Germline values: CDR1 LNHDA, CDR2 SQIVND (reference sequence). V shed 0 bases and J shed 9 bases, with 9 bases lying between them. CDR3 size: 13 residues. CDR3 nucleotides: TGTGCCAGTAGTATAGAGGACGTGCGGCCCCAGCATTTT. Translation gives CASSIEDVRPQHF.

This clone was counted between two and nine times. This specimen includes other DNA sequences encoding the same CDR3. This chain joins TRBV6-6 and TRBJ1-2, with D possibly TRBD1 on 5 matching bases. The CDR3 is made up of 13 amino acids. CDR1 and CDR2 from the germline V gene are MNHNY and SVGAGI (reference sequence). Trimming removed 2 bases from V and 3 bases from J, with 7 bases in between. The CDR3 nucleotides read TGTGCCAGCAGTTACGGGGGGGACTATGGCTACACCTTC. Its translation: CASSYGGDYGYTF.

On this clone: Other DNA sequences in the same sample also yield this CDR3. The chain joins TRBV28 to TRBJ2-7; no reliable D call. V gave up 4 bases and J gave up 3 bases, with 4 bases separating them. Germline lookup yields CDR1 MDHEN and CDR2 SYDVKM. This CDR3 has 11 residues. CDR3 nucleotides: TGTGCCAGCAGTTCCGACTACGAGCAGTACTTC. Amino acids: CASSSDYEQYF.

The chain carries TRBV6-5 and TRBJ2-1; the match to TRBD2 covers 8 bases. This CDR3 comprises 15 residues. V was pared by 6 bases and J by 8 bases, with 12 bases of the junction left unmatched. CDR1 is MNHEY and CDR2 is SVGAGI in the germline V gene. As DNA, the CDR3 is TGTGCCAGCAGACCCCGGGTAGCGGGATATTATGAGCAGTTCTTC. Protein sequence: CASRPRVAGYYEQFF.

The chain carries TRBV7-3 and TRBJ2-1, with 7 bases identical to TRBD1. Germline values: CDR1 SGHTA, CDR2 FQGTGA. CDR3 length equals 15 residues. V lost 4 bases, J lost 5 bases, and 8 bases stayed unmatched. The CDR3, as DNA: TGTGCCAGCAGCTGGACGGACAGGAGCAACAATGAGCAGTTCTTC. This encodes CASSWTDRSNNEQFF.

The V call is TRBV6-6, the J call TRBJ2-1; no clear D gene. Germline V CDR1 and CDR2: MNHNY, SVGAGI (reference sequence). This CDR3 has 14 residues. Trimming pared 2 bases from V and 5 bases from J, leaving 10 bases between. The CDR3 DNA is TGTGCCAGCAGTTACCTTCGGCGCGACAATGAGCAGTTCTTC. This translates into CASSYLRRDNEQFF.

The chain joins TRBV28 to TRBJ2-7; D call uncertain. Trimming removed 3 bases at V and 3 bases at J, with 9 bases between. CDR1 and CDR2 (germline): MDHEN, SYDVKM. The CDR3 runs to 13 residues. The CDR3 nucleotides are TGTGCCAGCAGTTTCCCGGGTCACTACGAGCAGTACTTC. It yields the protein CASSFPGHYEQYF.

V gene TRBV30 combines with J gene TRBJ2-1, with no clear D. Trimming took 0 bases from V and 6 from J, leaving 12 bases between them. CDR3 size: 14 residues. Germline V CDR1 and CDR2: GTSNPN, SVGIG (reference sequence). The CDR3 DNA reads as TGTGCCTGGAGTGTACGTGGAAGATTCAATGAGCAGTTCTTC. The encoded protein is CAWSVRGRFNEQFF.

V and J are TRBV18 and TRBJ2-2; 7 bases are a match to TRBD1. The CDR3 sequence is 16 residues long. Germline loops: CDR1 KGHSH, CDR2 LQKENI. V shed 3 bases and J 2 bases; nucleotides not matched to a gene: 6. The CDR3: CASSPSRDRNTGELFF. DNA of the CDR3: TGTGCCAGCTCACCGAGCCGGGACAGAAACACCGGGGAGCTGTTTTTT.

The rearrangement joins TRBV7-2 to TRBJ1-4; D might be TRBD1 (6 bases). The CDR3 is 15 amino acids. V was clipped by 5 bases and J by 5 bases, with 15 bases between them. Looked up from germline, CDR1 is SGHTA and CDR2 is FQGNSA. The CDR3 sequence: CASSTQTGGNEKLFF. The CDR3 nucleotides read TGTGCCAGCAGCACCCAGACAGGAGGGAATGAAAAACTGTTTTTT.

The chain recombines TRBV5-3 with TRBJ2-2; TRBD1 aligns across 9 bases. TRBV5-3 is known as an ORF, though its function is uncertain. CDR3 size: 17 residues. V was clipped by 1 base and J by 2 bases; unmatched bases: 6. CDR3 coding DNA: TGTGCCAGAAGCTTGTCCGTGACAGGGGGAAACACCGGGGAGCTGTTTTTT. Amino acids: CARSLSVTGGNTGELFF.

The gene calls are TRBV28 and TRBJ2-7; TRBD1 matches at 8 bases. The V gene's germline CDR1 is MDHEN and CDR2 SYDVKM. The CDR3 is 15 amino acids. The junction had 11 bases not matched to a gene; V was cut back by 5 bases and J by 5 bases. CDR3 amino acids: CASSPRTGLMNEQYF. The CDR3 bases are TGTGCCAGCAGTCCAAGGACAGGGCTAATGAACGAGCAGTACTTC. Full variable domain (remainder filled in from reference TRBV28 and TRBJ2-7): DVKVTQSSRYLVKRTGEKVFLECVQDMDHENMFWYRQDPGLGLRLIYFSYDVKMKEKGDIPEGYSVSREKKERFSLILESASTNQTSMYLCASSPRTGLMNEQYFGPGTRLTVT.